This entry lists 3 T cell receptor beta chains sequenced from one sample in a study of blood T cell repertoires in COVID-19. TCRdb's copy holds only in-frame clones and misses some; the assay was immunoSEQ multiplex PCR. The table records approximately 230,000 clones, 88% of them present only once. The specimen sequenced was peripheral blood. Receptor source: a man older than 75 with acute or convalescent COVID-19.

CDR3 in DNA: TGTGCCAGCAGCTTTGTCAGCATTGCAGGGAACGGGGCCAACGTCCTGACTTTC. This sequence encodes CASSFVSIAGNGANVLTF. The V call is TRBV5-4, the J call TRBJ2-6; possible D gene TRBD1, 5 bases. Trimming cost V 2 bases and J 4 bases, with 19 bases left between them. The CDR3 covers 18 residues. Germline V gene sequence: CDR1 SGHNT, CDR2 YYREEE (reference sequence).

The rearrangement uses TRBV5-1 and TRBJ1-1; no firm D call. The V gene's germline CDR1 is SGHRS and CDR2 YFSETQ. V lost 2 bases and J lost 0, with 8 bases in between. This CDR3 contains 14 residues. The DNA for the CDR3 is TGCGCCAGCAGCTTAACAAGTATGAACACTGAAGCTTTCTTT. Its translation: CASSLTSMNTEAFF.

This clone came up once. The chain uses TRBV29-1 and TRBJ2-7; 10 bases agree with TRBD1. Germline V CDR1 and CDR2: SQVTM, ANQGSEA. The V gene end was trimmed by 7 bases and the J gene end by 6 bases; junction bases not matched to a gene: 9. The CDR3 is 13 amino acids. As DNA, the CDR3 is TGCAGCGCAGCCGACAGGGGGCTCGTCGAGCAGTACTTC. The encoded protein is CSAADRGLVEQYF.